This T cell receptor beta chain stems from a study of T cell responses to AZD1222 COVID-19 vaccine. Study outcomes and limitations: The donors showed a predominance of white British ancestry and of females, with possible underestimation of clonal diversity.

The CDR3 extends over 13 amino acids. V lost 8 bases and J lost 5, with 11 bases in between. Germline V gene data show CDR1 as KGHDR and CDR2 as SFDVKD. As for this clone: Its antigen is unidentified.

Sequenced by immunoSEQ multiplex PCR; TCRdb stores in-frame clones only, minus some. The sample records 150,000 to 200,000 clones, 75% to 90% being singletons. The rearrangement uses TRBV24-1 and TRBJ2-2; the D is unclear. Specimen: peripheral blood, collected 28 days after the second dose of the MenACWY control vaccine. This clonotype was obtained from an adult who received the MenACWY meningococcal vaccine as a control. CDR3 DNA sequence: TGTGCCACCACGAACTCCCGAACCGGGGAGCTGTTTTTT. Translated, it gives CATTNSRTGELFF.